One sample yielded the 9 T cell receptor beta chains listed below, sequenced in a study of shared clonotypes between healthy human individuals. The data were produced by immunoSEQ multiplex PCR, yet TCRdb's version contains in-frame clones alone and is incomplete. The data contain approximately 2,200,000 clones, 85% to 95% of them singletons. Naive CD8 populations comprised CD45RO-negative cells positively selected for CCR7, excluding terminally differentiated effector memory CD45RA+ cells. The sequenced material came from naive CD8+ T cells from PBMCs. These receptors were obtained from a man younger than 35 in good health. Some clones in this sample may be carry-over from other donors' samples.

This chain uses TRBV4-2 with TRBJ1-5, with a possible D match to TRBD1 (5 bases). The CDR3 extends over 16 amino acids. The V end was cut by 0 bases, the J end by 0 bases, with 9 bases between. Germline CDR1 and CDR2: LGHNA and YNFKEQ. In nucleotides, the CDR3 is TGTGCCAGCAGCCAAGAGGAGGGGAGTAGCAATCAGCCCCAGCATTTT. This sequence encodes CASSQEEGSSNQPQHF.

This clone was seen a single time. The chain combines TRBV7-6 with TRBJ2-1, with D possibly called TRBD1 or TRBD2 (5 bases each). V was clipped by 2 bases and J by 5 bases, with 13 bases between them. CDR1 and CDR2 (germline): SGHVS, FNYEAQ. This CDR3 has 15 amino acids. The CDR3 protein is CASSLRAGSHNEQFF. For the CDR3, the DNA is TGTGCCAGCAGCTTAAGGGCAGGGAGTCACAATGAGCAGTTCTTC.

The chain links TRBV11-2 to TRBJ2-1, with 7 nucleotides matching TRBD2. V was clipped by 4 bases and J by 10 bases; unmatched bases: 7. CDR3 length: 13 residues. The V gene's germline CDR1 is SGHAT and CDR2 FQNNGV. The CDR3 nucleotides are TGTGCCAGCAGCTACGGACTAGTATACGAGCAGTTCTTC. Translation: CASSYGLVYEQFF.

In DNA, the CDR3 is TGTGCCAGCTCCCATGCCGGGGGGAGAACCCTGGGGGATACGCAGTATTTT. Amino acids: CASSHAGGRTLGDTQYF. This rearrangement joins TRBV7-8 to TRBJ2-3; 7 bases fit TRBD2. Trimming cost V 8 bases and J 6 bases; bases outside gene matches: 20. CDR3 length: 17 residues. Germline V lookup: CDR1 SGHVS, CDR2 FQNEAQ.

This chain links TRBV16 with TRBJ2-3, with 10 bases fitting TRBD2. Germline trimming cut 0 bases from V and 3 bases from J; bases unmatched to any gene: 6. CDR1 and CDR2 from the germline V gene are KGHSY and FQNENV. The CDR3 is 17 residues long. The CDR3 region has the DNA TGTGCCAGCAGCCAATCGCTGGCTAGCGGGAGAACAGATACGCAGTATTTT. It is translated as CASSQSLASGRTDTQYF. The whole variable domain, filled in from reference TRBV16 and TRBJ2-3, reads GEEVAQTPKHLVRGEGQKAKLYCAPIKGHSYVFWYQQVLKNEFKFLISFQNENVFDETGMPKERFSAKCLPNSPCSLEIQATKLEDSAVYFCASSQSLASGRTDTQYFGPGTRLTVL.

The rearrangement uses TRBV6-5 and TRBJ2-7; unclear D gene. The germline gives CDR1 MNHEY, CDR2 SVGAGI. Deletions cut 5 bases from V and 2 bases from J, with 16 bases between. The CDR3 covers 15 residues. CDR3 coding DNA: TGTGCCAGCAGTCCAACCTCCGGGCCCACCTACGAGCAGTACTTC. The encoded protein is CASSPTSGPTYEQYF.

The chain's CDR3 is CASSSRDGSYNEQFF. The DNA for the CDR3 is TGTGCCAGCAGTTCCCGGGATGGCTCCTACAATGAGCAGTTCTTC. The V and J genes are TRBV7-9 and TRBJ2-1; D is possibly TRBD2 (5 bases). Per the germline V gene, CDR1 is SEHNR and CDR2 is FQNEAQ (reference sequence). V was clipped by 6 bases and J by 0 bases, with 12 bases between them. The CDR3 length is 15 residues. Together with reference TRBV7-9 and TRBJ2-1, the CDR3 gives the full variable domain: DTGVSQNPRHKITKRGQNVTFRCDPISEHNRLYWYRQTLGQGPEFLTYFQNEAQLEKSRLLSDRFSAERPKGSFSTLEIQRTEQGDSAMYLCASSSRDGSYNEQFFGPGTRLTVL.

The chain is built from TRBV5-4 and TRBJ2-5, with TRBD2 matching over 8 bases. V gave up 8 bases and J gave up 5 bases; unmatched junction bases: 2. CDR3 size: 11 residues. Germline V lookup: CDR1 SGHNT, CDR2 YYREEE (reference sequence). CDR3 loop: CASRGGETQYF. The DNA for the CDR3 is TGTGCCAGTCGGGGGGGCGAGACCCAGTACTTC.

The CDR3 here is CASSVWGQTSSGNTIYF. For the CDR3, the DNA is TGCGCCAGCAGCGTGTGGGGACAGACAAGCTCTGGAAACACCATATATTTT. The chain links TRBV5-1 to TRBJ1-3; TRBD1 matches 7 bases. This CDR3 region has 17 residues. The ends lost 4 bases at V and 0 bases at J; junction bases unmatched: 10. Germline CDR1 is SGHRS and CDR2 is YFSETQ.